A selection of T cell receptor beta chains follows, all from one sample in a study of blood T cell repertoires in COVID-19. Some clones are missing from TCRdb's copy, which holds only in-frame ones; the method was immunoSEQ multiplex PCR. In the table there are over 200,000 clones, approximately 90% of which are singletons. The source material was PBMCs or T cells enriched from blood (not recorded which). The source of these receptors is a middle-aged man who had recovered from COVID-19. Both conserved end residues are part of each CDR3. Fields, in order: J gene, D gene, V gene, clone size, CDR3 protein, CDR3 DNA. The D gene is left open where the match is weak. Clone size is not always given. Where it is, it says once, few, many or a class for expanded clones.

TRBJ1-2,TRBD1,TRBV29-1,-,CSVVSRDRVYGYTF,TGCAGCGTCGTAAGCCGGGACAGAGTCTATGGCTACACCTTC
TRBJ2-1,TRBD2,TRBV6-5,-,CASSYSIGRESPELFF,TGTGCCAGCAGTTACTCGATCGGGAGGGAGTCCCCCGAACTGTTCTTC
TRBJ1-2,TRBD1,TRBV19,-,CASSVQGARSYGYTF,TGTGCCAGTAGTGTCCAGGGGGCGCGTAGCTATGGCTACACCTTC
TRBJ2-5,-,TRBV6-4,-,CASSDWGVGETQYF,TGTGCCAGCAGTGACTGGGGGGTTGGAGAGACCCAGTACTTC
TRBJ2-5,-,TRBV10-3,-,CAFPEGGALKYRETQYF,TGTGCCTTCCCGGAGGGGGGGGCTTTGAAATATAGAGAGACCCAGTACTTC
TRBJ1-4,TRBD1,TRBV28,-,CASSSSDRAEKLFF,TGTGCCAGCAGTTCCTCGGACAGGGCTGAAAAACTGTTTTTT
TRBJ1-5,-,TRBV5-5,-,CASSLGFIRRGQPQHF,TGTGCCAGCAGCTTAGGTTTCATCCGAAGGGGCCAGCCCCAGCATTTT
TRBJ1-5,-,TRBV7-8,-,CASSLDRLASNQPQHF,TGTGCCAGCAGCTTAGATCGTTTAGCTAGCAATCAGCCCCAGCATTTT
TRBJ1-2,TRBD1,TRBV28,-,CASSPRTGGVLHGYTF,TGTGCCAGCAGCCCTAGGACAGGGGGCGTTTTGCATGGCTACACCTTC
TRBJ2-3,-,TRBV11-2,-,CASSQGTPSTDTQYF,TGTGCCAGCAGCCAGGGGACACCAAGCACAGATACGCAGTATTTT
TRBJ2-3,-,TRBV30,-,CAASPRSTDTQYF,TGTGCAGCAAGTCCCCGAAGCACAGATACGCAGTATTTT
TRBJ1-5,TRBD1,TRBV5-1,-,CASSLDGQGNQPQHF,TGCGCCAGCAGCTTAGATGGACAGGGCAATCAGCCCCAGCATTTT
TRBJ2-7,TRBD1,TRBV29-1,-,CSVATEDRGPYEQYF,TGCAGCGTTGCCACCGAGGACAGGGGGCCCTACGAGCAGTACTTC
TRBJ1-5,-,TRBV24-1,-,CATSDLNSNQPQHF,TGTGCCACCAGTGATTTAAACTCGAATCAGCCCCAGCATTTT
TRBJ2-1,TRBD2,TRBV7-3,-,CASSLKGGLDEQFF,TGTGCCAGCAGCTTAAAAGGGGGACTAGATGAGCAGTTCTTC
TRBJ1-3,-,TRBV6-5,-,CASSSLGGVGNTIYF,TGTGCCAGCAGTTCCCTGGGGGGGGTAGGAAACACCATATATTTT
TRBJ1-5,-,TRBV19,-,CASKQREEGLQPQHF,TGTGCCAGTAAGCAGAGGGAAGAAGGGCTACAGCCCCAGCATTTT
TRBJ2-5,-,TRBV10-3,-,CAIIAAGGTQETQYF,TGTGCCATCATAGCAGCGGGCGGGACCCAAGAGACCCAGTACTTC
TRBJ1-2,-,TRBV19,-,CASSIDRTVGYGYTF,TGTGCCAGTAGTATAGACCGAACTGTCGGCTATGGCTACACCTTC
TRBJ2-2,-,TRBV6-4,-,CASSDRRRENTGELFF,TGTGCCAGCAGTGATCGTCGGCGGGAGAACACCGGGGAGCTGTTTTTT
TRBJ2-2,TRBD1,TRBV28,-,CASSFLTGGTGELFF,TGTGCCAGCAGTTTTCTGACAGGGGGCACCGGGGAGCTGTTTTTT
TRBJ1-2,TRBD1,TRBV24-1,-,CATSRTGYGAYGYTF,TGTGCCACCAGTAGGACAGGGTACGGAGCCTATGGCTACACCTTC
TRBJ2-3,-,TRBV29-1,once,CSVRTGQTDTQYF,TGCAGCGTTCGAACAGGGCAAACAGATACGCAGTATTTT
TRBJ2-1,-,TRBV7-9,-,CASSLRDKKFF,TGTGCCAGCAGCTTACGGGACAAAAAGTTCTTC
TRBJ2-2,-,TRBV28,-,CASIEVNTGELFF,TGTGCCAGCATAGAAGTAAACACCGGGGAGCTGTTTTTT
TRBJ1-1,-,TRBV7-9,-,CASSLAWVTTEVNTEAFF,TGTGCCAGCAGCTTAGCATGGGTAACGACGGAGGTGAACACTGAAGCTTTCTTT
TRBJ2-1,TRBD1,TRBV15,-,CATSRADREENEQFF,TGTGCCACCAGCAGAGCGGACAGGGAAGAGAATGAGCAGTTCTTC
TRBJ2-1,TRBD1,TRBV5-1,-,CASSLGQGDNEQFF,TGCGCCAGCAGCTTGGGACAGGGGGACAATGAGCAGTTCTTC
TRBJ1-5,-,TRBV2,-,CASRDRRDSNQPQHF,TGTGCCAGCAGGGACCGGAGGGATAGCAATCAGCCCCAGCATTTT
TRBJ1-1,-,TRBV10-3,-,CAIGQRNTEAFF,TGTGCCATCGGACAGAGGAACACTGAAGCTTTCTTT
TRBJ2-1,-,TRBV4-1,-,CASSQSRDTYNEQFF,TGCGCCAGCAGCCAAAGCAGGGATACTTACAATGAGCAGTTCTTC
TRBJ1-1,-,TRBV4-1,-,CASSLFGEMNTEAFF,TGCGCCAGCAGTCTGTTTGGGGAGATGAACACTGAAGCTTTCTTT
TRBJ2-5,TRBD2,TRBV5-8,once,CASSQWASGARQETQYF,TGTGCCAGCAGCCAATGGGCTAGCGGGGCGAGACAAGAGACCCAGTACTTC
TRBJ1-4,TRBD1,TRBV27,-,CASSRQGAGEKLFF,TGTGCCAGCAGCAGACAGGGGGCCGGTGAAAAACTGTTTTTT
TRBJ2-1,TRBD1,TRBV24-1,-,CATSDTGEGNDEQFF,TGTGCCACCAGTGATACAGGGGAAGGGAACGATGAGCAGTTCTTC
TRBJ2-1,TRBD1,TRBV28,-,CASSMTGVVGNEQFF,TGTGCCAGCAGCATGACAGGGGTCGTGGGCAATGAGCAGTTCTTC
TRBJ2-5,-,TRBV3-1/TRBV3-2,-,CASSQDLVAIQETQYF,TGTGCCAGCAGCCAAGATCTGGTAGCGATCCAAGAGACCCAGTACTTC
TRBJ1-2,-,TRBV10-3,-,CAISEGGDYGYTF,TGTGCCATCAGTGAGGGAGGGGACTATGGCTACACCTTC
TRBJ2-7,TRBD2,TRBV6-6,-,CASSYEIAGGNEQYF,TGTGCCAGCAGTTACGAAATAGCGGGAGGCAACGAGCAGTACTTC
TRBJ2-3,-,TRBV10-3,-,CAISESGLASDTQYF,TGTGCCATCAGTGAGTCTGGGCTAGCGTCAGATACGCAGTATTTT
TRBJ1-4,-,TRBV12-3/TRBV12-4,-,CASSLQEKLFF,TGTGCCAGCAGTTTACAAGAAAAACTGTTTTTT
TRBJ2-1,-,TRBV19,-,CASSIMSNEQFF,TGTGCCAGTAGTATAATGAGCAATGAGCAGTTCTTC
TRBJ2-1,-,TRBV7-3,-,CASSLTQNPYNEQFF,TGTGCCAGCAGCTTAACCCAGAACCCCTACAATGAGCAGTTCTTC
TRBJ2-7,-,TRBV27,-,CASSTPGLPYLQQYF,TGTGCCAGCAGTACCCCGGGACTCCCCTACCTGCAGCAGTACTTC
TRBJ2-1,-,TRBV3-1/TRBV3-2,-,CASSQARGEQFF,TGTGCCAGCAGCCAAGCTAGGGGCGAGCAGTTCTTC
TRBJ1-1,TRBD1,TRBV28,-,CASSLGGTGGTEAFF,TGTGCCAGCAGTTTAGGGGGGACAGGGGGTACTGAAGCTTTCTTT
TRBJ1-4,-,TRBV6-5,-,CASTVIDRSNEKLFF,TGTGCCAGCACAGTTATCGACAGGTCTAATGAAAAACTGTTTTTT
TRBJ2-7,TRBD2,TRBV28,-,CASSLLGTSGSYEQYF,TGTGCCAGCAGTCTCCTCGGGACTAGCGGTTCCTACGAGCAGTACTTC
TRBJ1-2,TRBD1,TRBV15,-,CATSRTTGTGNYGYTF,TGTGCCACCAGCAGAACAACCGGGACAGGGAACTATGGCTACACCTTC
TRBJ1-2,TRBD1,TRBV7-9,-,CASSSTQGTLQYGYTF,TGTGCCAGCAGCTCGACACAGGGGACCCTCCAATATGGCTACACCTTC
TRBJ1-2,TRBD1,TRBV6-1,-,CASSASNEGTGGGYTF,TGTGCCAGCAGTGCCTCAAACGAAGGGACAGGAGGTGGCTACACCTTC
TRBJ2-1,-,TRBV11-3,few,CASSLDNYEQFF,TGTGCCAGCAGCTTAGACAACTATGAGCAGTTCTTC
TRBJ1-3,-,TRBV4-1,few,CPSSDRRSGNTIYF,TGTCCGAGTTCCGACAGACGCTCTGGAAACACCATATATTTT
TRBJ2-1,TRBD2,TRBV7-2,-,CASSLATGGSEQFF,TGTGCCAGCAGCTTAGCGACGGGAGGAAGTGAGCAGTTCTTC
TRBJ2-6,-,TRBV4-3,-,CASSQESSGSGANVLTF,TGCGCCAGCAGCCAAGAAAGTTCGGGCTCTGGGGCCAACGTCCTGACTTTC
TRBJ2-6,TRBD1,TRBV30,-,CAWGTGAGANVLTF,TGTGCCTGGGGAACAGGGGCTGGGGCCAACGTCCTGACTTTC
TRBJ1-2,TRBD1,TRBV15,-,CATSSGTGPYGYTF,TGTGCCACCAGCTCCGGGACAGGGCCCTATGGCTACACCTTC